The clone carrying this T cell receptor beta chain was counted a single time. Trimming left V 3 bases short and J 7 bases short, with 11 bases between. The CDR3 spans 13 residues. Germline CDR1 is SGHDT and CDR2 is YYEEEE. The sample is drawn from a study of blood T cell repertoires in COVID-19. Study context: The origin of the acute and convalescent COVID-19 samples was the United States, Italy and Spain. Sample material is recorded as cDNA or gDNA derived from T cells, B-cell-depleted T cells, or PBMCs.

Methods used by the authors: Reference gene primer amplification gave nucleated cell count estimates. Produced via immunoSEQ multiplex PCR; TCRdb's table is partial and in-frame only. The V and J calls and clone size come from that table; D and trimming were worked out from the DNA. The table lists about 39,000 clones, roughly nine tenths of them singletons. This clonotype was obtained from a man in his fifties or sixties with active COVID-19. V is TRBV5-6 and J is TRBJ2-1; perhaps TRBD2 as D (5 bases). Sequencing used peripheral blood. The CDR3 is CASSSGPGNEQFF. CDR3 bases: TGTGCCAGCAGCTCTGGACCGGGAAATGAGCAGTTCTTC. Looking up the rest from reference TRBV5-6 and TRBJ2-1 gives the full variable domain: DAGVTQSPTHLIKTRGQQVTLRCSPKSGHDTVSWYQQALGQGPQFIFQYYEEEERQRGNFPDRFSGHQFPNYSSELNVNALLLGDSALYLCASSSGPGNEQFFGPGTRLTVL.